The clone carrying this T cell receptor beta chain was detected many times. This entry is derived from a study of CD8+CD57+ T cells in acquired aplastic anemia. Across the study: Average DNA yield from sorted CD4+ and CD8+ cells was 3.2 ug.

Deletions cut 2 bases from V and 8 bases from J, with 12 bases between. Germline CDR1 reads MNHNS; CDR2 reads SASEGT. The CDR3 has 14 amino acids. For sequencing, patients were chosen who had shown expansion of CD8+CD57+ cells by flow cytometry. Acquired aplastic anemia of severe grade affected all patients. Blood sampling was performed on the patients, and none of them had received therapy by then. Genomic DNA constituted the template upon which TCR beta VDJ and CDR3 profiling was performed. TCRdb re-analysed the reads in MiXCR, keeping a single row per CDR3 protein. The sample has 200,000 or so distinct CDR3 sequences; about 60% are singletons.

The chain has TRBV6-1 and TRBJ1-4, with D hard to call. Sequences were obtained from sorted CD4+, CD8+, or CD8+CD57+ T cells (not recorded which) from PBMCs. The TCR sequence derives from a human donor with aplastic anemia. CDR3 residues: CASSEIVGSEKLFF. The CDR3 DNA reads TGTGCCAGCAGTGAAATAGTAGGGTCGGAAAAACTGTTTTTT.